Listed below are T cell receptor beta chains from one sample, sequenced in a study of blood T cell repertoires in COVID-19. The protocol was immunoSEQ multiplex PCR, while the TCRdb copy is restricted to in-frame clones and leaves out a portion. The sample includes more than 75,000 clones, 88% seen only once; the top ten take approximately 4.8%. The sample taken for sequencing was peripheral blood. Every receptor here comes from a woman aged 80 or over with active COVID-19. Each CDR3 is given with its conserved first and last residue. A D gene is named only where the DNA matches it firmly. Rows give clone size only sometimes, using once, few, many, or a class for an expanded clone.

TRBV18	TRBJ1-2	TRBD1	.	TGTGCCAGCTCACCGCGGGACAGGGGAATCGGCTACACCTTC	CASSPRDRGIGYTF
TRBV6-5	TRBJ2-7	.	few	TGTGCCAGCAGTTACTCGGGCGGGGACTCCTACGAGCAGTACTTC	CASSYSGGDSYEQYF
TRBV25-1	TRBJ2-3	TRBD1	.	TGTGCCAGCAGTGAAGGACAGGTGGGCACAGATACGCAGTATTTT	CASSEGQVGTDTQYF
TRBV19	TRBJ1-5	.	.	TGTGCCAGTAGTTGGGAGAGGAGTCAGCCCCAGCATTTT	CASSWERSQPQHF
TRBV25-1	TRBJ1-4	TRBD1	.	TGTGCCAGCAGTGACCTTGACAGGGGATGGGGCGAAAAACTGTTTTTT	CASSDLDRGWGEKLFF
TRBV19	TRBJ2-7	.	.	TGTGCCAGTAGTATAGTGACAACCTCTTACTCCTACGAGCAGTACTTC	CASSIVTTSYSYEQYF
TRBV5-6	TRBJ2-7	.	few	TGTGCCAGCAGCTTGGCCGATGGTCTAGAGCACGAGCAGTACTTC	CASSLADGLEHEQYF
TRBV3-1/TRBV3-2	TRBJ2-7	.	.	TGTGCCAGCAGTCAACGAAGTCACGCCAGGGTCTCCTACGAGCAGTACTTC	CASSQRSHARVSYEQYF
TRBV10-3	TRBJ1-6	.	few	TGTGCCATCAGTGAACAGAATGGGTCACCCCTCCACTTT	CAISEQNGSPLHF
TRBV2	TRBJ1-5	.	few	TGTGCCAGCAGTGAAGATATTCAGCCCCAGCATTTT	CASSEDIQPQHF
TRBV18	TRBJ2-5	.	once	TGTGCCAGCTCACAAACCAGGGTGAGGCAAGAGACCCAGTACTTC	CASSQTRVRQETQYF
TRBV4-3	TRBJ2-2	.	.	TGCGCCAGCAGCCAATCCCCCCCCCTCCGCACCGGGGAGCTGTTTTTT	CASSQSPPLRTGELFF
TRBV21-1	TRBJ2-7	.	few	TGTGCCAGCACCCCCTTGGGACATACGCTGATCGAACTAATCTACGAGCAGTACTTC	CASTPLGHTLIELIYEQYF
TRBV7-7	TRBJ2-5	.	.	TGTGCTAGCAGCTTACCAGGTAGCGGAGAGACCCAGTACTTC	CASSLPGSGETQYF
TRBV5-1	TRBJ2-7	.	.	TGCGCCAGCAGCTCTGACCGGGGCTACGAGCAGTACTTC	CASSSDRGYEQYF
TRBV21-1	TRBJ2-3	.	.	TGTGCCAGCACCCAGAGGTATGATACGCAGTATTTT	CASTQRYDTQYF
TRBV10-3	TRBJ1-2	.	.	TGTGCCATCCAACCTCAGGTACTTGGCTACACCTTC	CAIQPQVLGYTF
TRBV9	TRBJ2-7	.	.	TGTGCCAGCAGCGTAGCCCTAGCTTCGGAGCAGTACTTC	CASSVALASEQYF
TRBV27	TRBJ2-7	TRBD1	once	TGTGCCAGCAGTGGACAGGGGTCCTCCTACGAGCAGTACTTC	CASSGQGSSYEQYF
TRBV11-2	TRBJ2-7	.	.	TGTGCCAGCGGAGCGGGTTACTCCTACGAGCAGTACTTC	CASGAGYSYEQYF
TRBV7-9	TRBJ1-5	TRBD1	.	TGTGCCAGCAGCCTCTGGCAGGGGGCAAGCAATCAGCCCCAGCATTTT	CASSLWQGASNQPQHF
TRBV18	TRBJ2-1	.	.	TGTGCCAGCTCACCGTGGAGTAACAATGAGCAGTTCTTC	CASSPWSNNEQFF
TRBV30	TRBJ2-5	.	.	TGTGCCTGGTCAGGGACTGCCCTCGGGCAGACCCAGTACTTC	CAWSGTALGQTQYF
TRBV3-1/TRBV3-2	TRBJ2-5	.	.	TGTGCCAGCAGCCAGATGTGGCAACAGGGGACCCAGTACTTC	CASSQMWQQGTQYF
TRBV28	TRBJ1-2	.	.	TGTGCCAGCAGTTCCGGGGGAGACTTTCATTATGGCTACACCTTC	CASSSGGDFHYGYTF
TRBV27	TRBJ1-2	.	few	TGTGCCAGCAGTTTTAGACGGTCAGGGTATGGCTACACCTTC	CASSFRRSGYGYTF